A single sample gave rise to the 19 T cell receptor beta chains below, sequenced in a study of CD8 T cells in ankylosing spondylitis. Study-wide points: Characteristic of ankylosing spondylitis blood, it appeared, was a TCR beta motif comprising several highly homologous variants.

Their antigen targets remain unknown. MiXCR was run by TCRdb on the 5' RACE reads, yielding one entry per CDR3 protein. The data contain about 500,000 distinct CDR3 sequences, approximately 11% of them singletons. The sample consisted of blood, either unsorted or a sorted T cell fraction (not recorded which). All receptors derive from a male donor with ankylosing spondylitis.

This chain links TRBV7-9 with TRBJ1-1, with D hard to call. V was shortened by 1 base and J by 1 base, with 7 bases between the two germline ends. The CDR3 length is 14 residues. CDR1 SEHNR and CDR2 FQNEAQ come from the germline V gene (reference sequence). The CDR3 region has the DNA TGTGCCAGCAGCTTAGTCGATGGGAACACTGAAGCTTTCTTT. Encoded protein: CASSLVDGNTEAFF. Supplemented by reference TRBV7-9 and TRBJ1-1, the full variable domain reads DTGVSQNPRHKITKRGQNVTFRCDPISEHNRLYWYRQTLGQGPEFLTYFQNEAQLEKSRLLSDRFSAERPKGSFSTLEIQRTEQGDSAMYLCASSLVDGNTEAFFGQGTRLTVV.

The chain couples TRBV7-6 to TRBJ2-2; D is possibly TRBD2 (6 bases). Germline assignment: CDR1 SGHVS and CDR2 FNYEAQ. The V end lost 1 base, the J end lost 0 bases, and 12 bases lay between the germline ends. This CDR3 region has 17 residues. CDR3 region: CASSLGDWVSNTGELFF. CDR3 nucleotides: TGTGCCAGCAGCTTAGGGGACTGGGTTTCGAACACCGGGGAGCTGTTTTTT.

The V and J genes are TRBV11-2 and TRBJ2-1; D is unclear. CDR1 and CDR2 from the germline V gene are SGHAT and FQNNGV. CDR3 length: 17 residues. The V gene lost 5 bases and the J gene lost 5 bases, with 22 bases spanning the gap. The CDR3 spells CASSPRSLPTSHNEQFF. In DNA form, the CDR3 reads TGTGCCAGCAGCCCCCGGTCGCTCCCCACTTCACACAATGAGCAGTTCTTC.

This clonotype was seen more than once but under ten times. The V gene is TRBV10-2, the J gene TRBJ1-4; a weak D match, TRBD1 (5 bases). With 0 bases removed from V and 7 bases from J, the gap between germline ends came to 12 bases. The CDR3 length is 15 residues. Per the germline V gene, CDR1 is WSHSY and CDR2 is SAAADI. Written as DNA, the CDR3 is TGCGCCAGCAGTGAGTCGAGAGGGGTTAGTGAAAAACTGTTTTTT. Amino acid sequence: CASSESRGVSEKLFF.

The chain employs TRBV5-1 and TRBJ1-1; the match to TRBD1 covers 8 bases. The CDR3 length is 15 residues. V lost 2 bases to trimming and J lost 3 bases; unmatched junction nucleotides: 6. Germline V CDR1 and CDR2: SGHRS, YFSETQ. The CDR3 coding sequence is TGCGCCAGCAGCTTCCGGACAGGGCGGGACACTGAAGCTTTCTTT. Its protein product is CASSFRTGRDTEAFF.

The chain links TRBV20-1 to TRBJ2-3, with unresolved D. The CDR3 runs 14 residues. The germline V gene has CDR1 DFQATT and CDR2 SNEGSKA (reference sequence). V was clipped by 7 bases and J by 8 bases, with 22 bases between them. The CDR3 bases are TGCAGTGTCTACCGGGCAGACCTCACGGGTACGCAGTATTTT. Protein: CSVYRADLTGTQYF.

This clonotype was detected a few times. The rearrangement links TRBV6-1 to TRBJ2-7, with no clear D. Germline CDR1 reads MNHNS; CDR2 reads SASEGT. This CDR3 has 12 amino acids. V lost 1 base and J lost 0, with 1 base in between. The CDR3 loop is CASSEVSYEQYF. DNA for the CDR3: TGTGCCAGCAGTGAAGTCTCCTACGAGCAGTACTTC.

The V gene is TRBV5-1, the J gene TRBJ1-4; D gene unclear. The CDR3 length is 15 residues. Trimming cost V 0 bases and J 1 base, with 7 bases left between them. Per germline, CDR1 SGHRS and CDR2 YFSETQ. CDR3 nucleotides: TGCGCCAGCAGCTTGGTGGAGGGAACTAATGAAAAACTGTTTTTT. It specifies CASSLVEGTNEKLFF.

The J gene is TRBJ2-6, the V gene TRBV6-2 or TRBV6-3; 8 nucleotides agree with TRBD2. The CDR3 consists of 16 residues. Germline V gene data show CDR1 as MNHEY and CDR2 as SVGEGT. The V gene end was trimmed by 2 bases and the J gene end by 0 bases; junction bases not matched to a gene: 0. DNA for the CDR3: TGTGCCAGCAGTTACGGACTAGCCTCTGGGGCCAACGTCCTGACTTTC. Translating gives CASSYGLASGANVLTF.

The chain recombines TRBV4-1 with TRBJ2-3, with 9 bases that match TRBD2. Trimming removed 1 base from V and 0 bases from J; junction bases left unmatched: 2. The germline V gene has CDR1 MGHRA and CDR2 YSYEKL. CDR3 length equals 16 residues. The CDR3 spells CASSQVAGVSTDTQYF. The CDR3 coding sequence is TGCGCCAGCAGCCAAGTAGCGGGGGTAAGCACAGATACGCAGTATTTT.

This clonotype occurred a few times. The J gene is TRBJ2-7, the V gene TRBV10-3; 11 bases are a match to TRBD2. Germline assignment: CDR1 ENHRY and CDR2 SYGVKD. The J segment lost 0 bases and the V segment lost 10 bases, leaving 11 bases of the junction unmatched. The CDR3 is 16 amino acids. In DNA, the CDR3 is TGTGCCACGAGATCAGGGACTAGCGGAAGCTCCTACGAGCAGTACTTC. Amino acids: CATRSGTSGSSYEQYF.

Of note for this clonotype: One base away lies a much larger clone, so this may be a sequencing read error. This likely comes from a read error, as the CDR3 has no conserved phenylalanine or tryptophan at its end. The V gene is TRBV7-2, the J gene TRBJ2-5; weak D call: TRBD1 (5 bases). The V gene's germline CDR1 is SGHTA and CDR2 FQGNSA. This CDR3 is 14 amino acids long. Trimming removed 3 bases at V and 2 bases at J, with 10 bases between. The chain's CDR3 is CASSFSRAQETQYL. As DNA, the CDR3 is TGTGCCAGCAGCTTCAGCAGGGCACAAGAGACCCAGTACCTC.

This clonotype was picked up a small number of times. The chain uses TRBV25-1 and TRBJ1-2, with TRBD1 identical over 7 bases. Germline V lookup: CDR1 MGHDK, CDR2 SYGVNS. After removal of 2 bases from V and 4 bases from J, the junction contained 7 bases not matched to a gene. The CDR3 spans 15 residues. This CDR3 reads CASSEEGQPAYGYTF. Here the CDR3 DNA reads TGTGCCAGCAGTGAAGAGGGACAGCCGGCCTATGGCTACACCTTC.

The sample holds a few counts of this clonotype. The rearrangement joins TRBV5-4 to TRBJ2-1, with D perhaps matching TRBD2 (6 bases). Trimming removed 4 bases from V and 7 bases from J, with 24 bases in between. This CDR3 comprises 17 residues. Germline values: CDR1 SGHNT, CDR2 YYREEE (reference sequence). The CDR3 sequence is CASSLPYSGQSRNEQFF. The CDR3 coding sequence is TGTGCCAGCAGCCTCCCCTACAGCGGGCAATCGCGTAATGAGCAGTTCTTC. Together with reference TRBV5-4 and TRBJ2-1, the CDR3 gives the full variable domain: ETGVTQSPTHLIKTRGQQVTLRCSSQSGHNTVSWYQQALGQGPQFIFQYYREEENGRGNFPPRFSGLQFPNYSSELNVNALELDDSALYLCASSLPYSGQSRNEQFFGPGTRLTVL.

This clonotype was seen a few times. V and J are TRBV4-2 and TRBJ2-3, with TRBD2 matching over 12 bases. The CDR3 sequence is 18 residues long. The V gene's germline CDR1 is LGHNA and CDR2 YNFKEQ. The junction had 9 bases not matched to a gene; V was cut back by 1 base and J by 4 bases. CDR3 sequence reads: CASSQGGLAGGSPDTQYF. CDR3 coding DNA: TGTGCCAGCAGCCAAGGAGGGCTAGCGGGAGGGTCCCCAGATACGCAGTATTTT.

The chain links TRBV6-6 to TRBJ2-7, with TRBD2 as a possible D gene (5 bases). The CDR3 contains 13 residues. Trimming left V 2 bases short and J 1 base short, with 6 bases between. Germline V lookup: CDR1 MNHNY, CDR2 SVGAGI (reference sequence). In DNA form, the CDR3 reads TGTGCCAGCAGTTACCGGGAATCCTACGAGCAGTACTTC. Protein product: CASSYRESYEQYF.

The gene calls are TRBV5-1 and TRBJ1-2; TRBD1 matches at 7 bases. The CDR3 spans 14 residues. Trimming cost V 2 bases and J 3 bases; bases outside gene matches: 4. CDR1 and CDR2 from the germline V gene are SGHRS and YFSETQ. CDR3 bases: TGCGCCAGCAGCTTATGGACAGGAGACTATGGCTACACCTTC. This encodes CASSLWTGDYGYTF.

The rearrangement links TRBV7-7 to TRBJ2-1; 8 bases are a match to TRBD2. V was clipped by 5 bases and J by 4 bases; unmatched bases: 19. Germline CDR1 is SSHAT and CDR2 is FNYEAQ (reference sequence). The CDR3 covers 19 residues. CDR3 protein: CASSPAPGTSYLVYNEQFF. In DNA form, the CDR3 reads TGTGCCAGCAGCCCAGCCCCCGGGACTAGTTATCTGGTGTACAATGAGCAGTTCTTC. Together with reference TRBV7-7 and TRBJ2-1, the CDR3 gives the full variable domain: GAGVSQSPRYKVTKRGQDVTLRCDPISSHATLYWYQQALGQGPEFLTYFNYEAQPDKSGLPSDRFSAERPEGSISTLTIQRTEQRDSAMYRCASSPAPGTSYLVYNEQFFGPGTRLTVL.

This clonotype was seen only a few times. The J gene is TRBJ1-1, the V gene TRBV4-1, with D perhaps TRBD1 (5 bases). V was pared by 3 bases and J by 1 base, with 18 bases between. Germline values: CDR1 MGHRA, CDR2 YSYEKL. The CDR3 consists of 17 residues. CDR3 sequence (DNA): TGCGCCAGCAGCCAGAGAGGGGCCCATATCGGGAACACTGAAGCTTTCTTT. It codes for CASSQRGAHIGNTEAFF.